Below are 22 T cell receptor beta chains sequenced from a single sample in a study of T cell responses to AZD1222 COVID-19 vaccine (dated by TCRdb to about 2021). The time point label, as the study defines it: baseline before first vaccination. Library prep was done by the immunoSEQ multiplex PCR assay. In TCRdb, the immuneACCESS table is reduced to in-frame sequences with V and J assigned. These tables do not hold every clone; where another copy was compared, an unresolved V gene accounts for under half, and the others remain unexplained. The table for this sample lists more than 150,000 clones; under 95% of them were counted only once. In total, the top ten clones hold roughly 0.99% of the sample. Sequenced material: peripheral blood, taken on day 0 of AZD1222 vaccination. The origin of the receptors is an adult in good health.

This clone was seen more than once but under ten times. This rearrangement joins TRBV18 to TRBJ2-3; 8 bases line up with TRBD2. This CDR3 spans 12 amino acids. Per germline, CDR1 KGHSH and CDR2 LQKENI. With V trimmed by 6 bases and J by 6 bases, 2 bases remained unmatched. CDR3 sequence (DNA): TGTGCCAGCTCCGGGGGGGTCGATACGCAGTATTTT. Amino acid sequence: CASSGGVDTQYF.

The chain recombines TRBV19 with TRBJ2-2; D remains ambiguous. The CDR3 runs to 14 residues. Germline loops: CDR1 LNHDA, CDR2 SQIVND (reference sequence). Trimming shortened V by 2 bases and J by 4 bases, and 8 bases separated the two germline ends. The CDR3 DNA reads TGTGCCAGTAGTATATATCTTGGCACCGGGGAGCTGTTTTTT. The encoded protein is CASSIYLGTGELFF.

V usage is TRBV7-9 and J usage is TRBJ1-1; no reliable D call. Germline V gene lookup returns CDR1 SEHNR and CDR2 FQNEAQ (reference sequence). This CDR3 spans 15 amino acids. Trimming took 2 bases from V and 0 from J, leaving 10 bases between them. Here the CDR3 DNA reads TGTGCCAGCAGCTTATTACCAGGAATGAACACTGAAGCTTTCTTT. This translates into CASSLLPGMNTEAFF.

The V gene is TRBV4-1, the J gene TRBJ1-2; D is unresolved. V gave up 0 bases and J gave up 3 bases, with 8 bases separating them. The germline V gene has CDR1 MGHRA and CDR2 YSYEKL. The CDR3 runs to 14 residues. Here the CDR3 reads CASSQEAEYYGYTF. CDR3 bases: TGCGCCAGCAGCCAAGAAGCAGAGTACTATGGCTACACCTTC.

This sequence joins TRBV19 and TRBJ2-7; D uncertain. V was cut by 7 bases and J by 0 bases, with 10 bases left in between. The CDR3 is 13 amino acids. In germline, CDR1 is LNHDA, CDR2 SQIVND (reference sequence). CDR3 region: CASKDGSSYEQYF. In nucleotides, the CDR3 is TGTGCCAGTAAGGACGGATCCTCCTACGAGCAGTACTTC.

This chain uses TRBV28 with TRBJ2-3; the match to TRBD2 covers 14 bases. Germline V gene lookup returns CDR1 MDHEN and CDR2 SYDVKM. The V and J ends lost 4 bases and 4 bases, in that order; junction bases with no gene match: 22. The CDR3 totals 22 residues. The CDR3 DNA reads as TGTGCCAGCAGTTCCCAGCATCAGACTAGCGGGAGGGCCGATTTTTCCCCAGATACGCAGTATTTT. Translating gives CASSSQHQTSGRADFSPDTQYF.

The chain combines TRBV27 with TRBJ2-4; tentatively, D is TRBD1 (8 bases). The V gene lost 5 bases and the J gene lost 8 bases, with 16 bases spanning the gap. The germline gives CDR1 MNHEY, CDR2 SMNVEV (reference sequence). The CDR3 is 14 amino acids. Here the CDR3 reads CASSTGQGGDIQYF. The CDR3 DNA reads TGTGCCAGCAGTACCGGACAGGGAGGGGACATTCAGTACTTC.

J is TRBJ2-2 and V is TRBV29-1; D remains ambiguous. The length of the CDR3 is 13 residues. V gave up 5 bases and J gave up 5 bases, with 12 bases separating them. CDR1 SQVTM and CDR2 ANQGSEA come from the germline V gene. CDR3 DNA: TGCAGCGTTAAGTTTGGTGGAACCGGGGAGCTGTTTTTT. Its translation: CSVKFGGTGELFF.

The chain has TRBV18 and TRBJ1-2, with 8 bases fitting TRBD1. Trimming took 1 base from V and 8 from J; bases not matched to a gene: 9. The CDR3 length is 15 residues. Germline CDR1 KGHSH, CDR2 LQKENI. This chain's CDR3 is CASSPRDRRTEGYTF. The CDR3, as DNA: TGTGCCAGCTCACCACGGGACAGGCGAACAGAAGGCTACACCTTC.

The V and J genes are TRBV3-1 (or the pseudogene TRBV3-2) and TRBJ2-7, with 9 positions matching TRBD2. V dropped 4 bases and J dropped 7; count of bases not matched to a gene: 5. From germline, CDR1 is LGHDT and CDR2 YNNKEL (reference sequence). The CDR3 runs 13 residues. CDR3 loop: CASSLLAGGEQYF. The CDR3 region has the DNA TGTGCCAGCAGCCTCCTGGCGGGGGGGGAGCAGTACTTC.

The chain carries TRBV5-1 and TRBJ1-2; D gene uncertain. Germline-derived CDR1 and CDR2 are SGHRS and YFSETQ. With 0 bases removed from V and 6 bases from J, the gap between germline ends came to 12 bases. This CDR3 spans 14 amino acids. CDR3 bases: TGCGCCAGCAGCTTGGCGGGCAGCCACAATGGCTACACCTTC. Protein sequence: CASSLAGSHNGYTF.

The J gene is TRBJ2-7, the V gene TRBV7-9; the D is unclear. This CDR3 region has 12 residues. V was pared by 3 bases and J by 6 bases, with 9 bases between. CDR1 and CDR2 from the germline V gene are SEHNR and FQNEAQ (reference sequence). CDR3 sequence reads: CASSFRSSEQYF. The CDR3 region has the DNA TGTGCCAGCAGCTTTCGGTCGTCCGAGCAGTACTTC.

The gene calls are TRBV5-6 and TRBJ1-2; D gene ambiguous. Between the trimmed V and J ends, which lost 0 bases and 4 bases, there was a span of 13 bases. Germline assignment: CDR1 SGHDT and CDR2 YYEEEE. The CDR3 totals 15 residues. The DNA of the CDR3 is TGTGCCAGCAGCTTGGTTGGGTCTTCAGGCTATGGCTACACCTTC. Translated, it gives CASSLVGSSGYGYTF. Filled out from reference TRBV5-6 and TRBJ1-2, the complete variable domain reads DAGVTQSPTHLIKTRGQQVTLRCSPKSGHDTVSWYQQALGQGPQFIFQYYEEEERQRGNFPDRFSGHQFPNYSSELNVNALLLGDSALYLCASSLVGSSGYGYTFGSGTRLTVV.

To note about this clone: Different DNA sequences within this sample yield the same CDR3. The gene calls are TRBV5-1 and TRBJ2-5; TRBD1 aligns across 7 bases. The CDR3 sequence is 13 residues long. Trimming took 0 bases from V and 5 from J; bases not matched to a gene: 1. The germline V gene encodes CDR1 SGHRS and CDR2 YFSETQ. CDR3 in amino acids: CASSLEGAETQYF. In DNA form, the CDR3 reads TGCGCCAGCAGCTTGGAGGGGGCGGAGACCCAGTACTTC. Together with reference TRBV5-1 and TRBJ2-5, the CDR3 gives the full variable domain: KAGVTQTPRYLIKTRGQQVTLSCSPISGHRSVSWYQQTPGQGLQFLFEYFSETQRNKGNFPGRFSGRQFSNSRSEMNVSTLELGDSALYLCASSLEGAETQYFGPGTRLLVL.

The V and J genes are TRBV5-4 and TRBJ2-1; 10 nucleotides line up with TRBD2. Germline V gene lookup returns CDR1 SGHNT and CDR2 YYREEE (reference sequence). CDR3 length equals 14 residues. V shed 2 bases, J shed 5 bases, and the junction held 1 base outside the gene matches. CDR3 coding DNA: TGTGCCAGCAGCTTCCTAGCGGGAGACAATGAGCAGTTCTTC. Protein product: CASSFLAGDNEQFF.

The rearrangement links TRBV5-1 to TRBJ2-5; weak D call: TRBD2 (5 bases). The germline V gene encodes CDR1 SGHRS and CDR2 YFSETQ. Trimming pared 0 bases from V and 3 bases from J, leaving 9 bases between. The CDR3 totals 14 residues. CDR3 sequence: CASSLDRGEETQYF. CDR3 nucleotides: TGCGCCAGCAGCTTGGATCGGGGAGAAGAGACCCAGTACTTC.

The rearrangement joins TRBV28 to TRBJ1-1; 8 bases match TRBD1. Germline V gene lookup returns CDR1 MDHEN and CDR2 SYDVKM. The CDR3 length is 17 residues. With 3 bases clipped from V and 3 bases from J, the junction kept 12 bases outside the gene matches. The CDR3 DNA reads as TGTGCCAGCAGTTTTGGGCAGGGGGCCGTTAAGTACACTGAAGCTTTCTTT. It yields the protein CASSFGQGAVKYTEAFF.

In its sample, this clone was seen once. V and J are TRBV5-5 and TRBJ2-7; D is undetermined. V was cut by 2 bases and J by 2 bases, with 8 bases left in between. Looked up from germline, CDR1 is SGHKS and CDR2 is YYEKEE (reference sequence). The CDR3 is made up of 13 amino acids. CDR3 nucleotides: TGTGCCAGCAGCTTCGCGATTACCTACGAGCAGTACTTC. This translates into CASSFAITYEQYF.

J is TRBJ2-7 and V is TRBV29-1, with D perhaps TRBD2 (6 bases). This CDR3 is built from 15 residues. V was pared by 5 bases and J by 0 bases, with 17 bases between. Germline V gives CDR1 SQVTM, CDR2 ANQGSEA. The CDR3 region has the DNA TGCAGCGTTCGCACCGGGACTGATAGCTCCTACGAGCAGTACTTC. Its protein is CSVRTGTDSSYEQYF.

The rearrangement links TRBV29-1 to TRBJ2-1; D uncertain. This CDR3 spans 13 amino acids. Germline CDR1 reads SQVTM; CDR2 reads ANQGSEA. Trimming left V 6 bases short and J 0 bases short, with 9 bases between. The CDR3 coding sequence is TGCAGCGTAACAAAGAGCTCCTACAATGAGCAGTTCTTC. Protein sequence: CSVTKSSYNEQFF.

CDR3: CASTVASNYGYTF. In DNA form, the CDR3 reads TGTGCCAGCACAGTGGCCAGCAACTATGGCTACACCTTC. The rearrangement links TRBV9 to TRBJ1-2; no clear D gene. This CDR3 comprises 13 residues. Between the trimmed V and J ends, which lost 6 bases and 2 bases, there was a span of 11 bases. The germline gives CDR1 SGDLS, CDR2 YYNGEE.

V gene TRBV7-2 combines with J gene TRBJ2-2, with 9 bases identical to TRBD2. V was pared by 5 bases and J by 5 bases, with 6 bases of the junction left unmatched. This CDR3 has 15 amino acids. From germline, CDR1 is SGHTA and CDR2 FQGNSA. The CDR3 region has the DNA TGTGCCAGCAGCGGTAGCGGGAGTGAAACCGGGGAGCTGTTTTTT. It codes for CASSGSGSETGELFF.